The source of this T cell receptor beta chain is a study of shared clonotypes between healthy human individuals (dated by TCRdb to 2018 to 2020). Study-level background: Two women and three men aged 18 to 49 years were included in the cohort. To increase sequencing depth and limit assay-specific biases, TCR repertoire library preparation and sequencing were carried out by different laboratories using diverse techniques. Between about 0.8 and 9 billion PBMCs per donor were obtained by leukapheresis. Blood TCR repertoires of five healthy adults were deeply sequenced to estimate repertoire size and the extent of clonotype sharing between individuals. For each donor, CD4 naive and CD4 memory were each given three plates, CD8 naive was given two plates, and CD8 memory was given one plate.

CD8 naive samples were obtained by positive selection for CCR7 among CD45RO-negative cells, yielding a CD45RA+CCR7+ population from which TemRA cells were excluded. Donors were healthy HIV-negative adults with no recently reported acute infections or vaccinations. Every donor was a Caucasian adult residing in Nashville, Tennessee, USA. Blood was obtained by leukapheresis, after which PBMCs were separated by Ficoll-Histopaque density gradient centrifugation and cryopreserved in liquid nitrogen vapor phase. Purity and quantity of every magnetically sorted T cell population were checked by analytical flow cytometry. Genomic DNA was isolated from each sorted fraction and quantified by UV absorbance on a Nanodrop 2000c. General conclusions and limits of the study: Rarefaction of sorted-subset datasets indicated incomplete sequencing despite the large sequencing depth. Pairwise subsampling led to the expectation that sequencing depth would affect the degree of clonotype sharing among donors. The small number of donors limited the genetic and exposure-history diversity represented. Naive subsets generally had larger estimated clonotype richness than memory subsets did. Compared with non-shared clonotypes, clonotypes shared by all four sorted-subset donors had higher generation probabilities. Sampling was restricted to blood, and TCR repertoires in tissue are likely to differ from TCR repertoires in blood. Sharing across a handful of donors was observed for around 4.8% of naive CD4, 3.5% of naive CD8, 2% to 2.5% of memory CD4, and approximately 0.41% of memory CD8 clonotypes.

About this clone: This receptor's antigen is unknown. No clone much larger than this one lies a single base away; base qualities are absent.

Trimming removed 7 bases from V and 5 bases from J; the gene matches leave 12 bases unexplained. CDR1 and CDR2 were assigned from the germline V gene as SQVTM and ANQGSEA. Spanning cysteine to phenylalanine, the CDR3 consists of 15 amino acids. This entry keeps only the CDR3 DNA: 45 bases, framed from base 1. Using the deep immunoSEQ assay, multiplex PCR amplified TCR CDR3 regions from genomic DNA. For each cell subset, the extracted genomic DNA was distributed evenly across all wells of several immunoSEQ 96-well plates, and each plate served as one replicate. For sorted subsets, each replicate PCR was loaded with about 0.2 ug genomic DNA, equivalent to approximately 27,000 T cell genomes. The purified libraries were quantified using a Qubit 3.0 fluorometer, sized with a Bioanalyzer 2100, and then quantified again using the KAPA Library Quantification kit. Every immunoSEQ 96-well plate was sequenced on a separate single-read 150-cycle Illumina NextSeq 550 flow cell. The original pipeline was this. Because only junctional sequences without quality scores were contained in the immunoSEQ output, filtering matching that applied to full-length reads could not be performed. Sequences were annotated with PyIR, a Python wrapper for IgBLAST v1.9, and V/J genes and CDR3 were assigned using IMGT germline references. Reads with weak V/J assignments (E-value above 1e-6), missing CDR3, stop codons, out-of-frame junctions, or ambiguous translated residues were removed. V3J clonotypes were defined as sequences sharing an identical inferred V gene, J gene, and CDR3 amino acid sequence. The percentage overlap between two repertoires was calculated by dividing the number of shared unique clonotypes by the size of the smaller repertoire. Three approaches were used to assess repertoire richness: RTK rarefaction, the Chao1 estimator, and Recon v2.1 estimates of unobserved clonotypes. Generation probabilities for all TCRbeta clonotypes obtained by the gDNA method from a few donors were computed using OLGA. TCRdb limited this immuneACCESS table to in-frame rearrangements with V and J called. A share of clones is missing; checked studies link under half to unresolved V genes, and the rest is unexplained. From that table come the V and J calls and clone size; the DNA was used to work out D and trimming. Counted in this sample were about 2.2 million clones; 85% to 95% of them appeared once. Under 2% of the sample is taken by the ten largest.

The chain uses TRBV29-1 and TRBJ1-4; TRBD1 agrees with 8 junctional bases. Sequencing was carried out using naive CD8+ T cells from PBMCs. The cell subset or site label for this specimen denotes: CD45RA+CCR7+. The receptor comes from a young man in good health. Some clones in this sample may be carry-over from other donors' samples. The bases read TGCAGCGCGACCCCTGGGACAGGATTAAATGAAAAACTGTTTTTT. Its translation reads: CSATPGTGLNEKLFF.